A selection of T cell receptor beta chains follows, all from one sample in a study of vaccination and CD4 T cells after COVID-19. TCRdb fed the PCR reads into MiXCR, producing one record per CDR3 protein. The repertoire holds 20,000 to 25,000 distinct CDR3 sequences, 67% seen once, with 15% to 20% in the top ten. Their antigens remain unidentified. Sequencing was performed on CD4+ T cells from blood, cultured in vitro, taken after SARS-CoV-2 vaccination. All receptors derive from a human donor who received a COVID-19 vaccine. Both conserved end residues are part of each CDR3. The D gene is left open where the match is weak. Where a row states a size, it is once, few, many or the class of an expanded clone; other rows omit it.

CASSLGGTGTDTQYF	TGTGCCAGCAGCTTAGGGGGAACTGGCACAGATACGCAGTATTTT	.	.	TRBV11-3	TRBJ2-3
CATRSTDTQYF	TGTGCCACGCGGAGCACAGATACGCAGTATTTT	.	.	TRBV10-3	TRBJ2-3
CASSPRVAGALTYNEQFF	TGCGCCAGCAGCCCCCGGGTAGCGGGGGCCCTTACCTACAATGAGCAGTTCTTC	once	TRBD2	TRBV4-1	TRBJ2-1
CAIRGGSGNTIYF	TGTGCCATCAGAGGGGGCAGTGGAAACACCATATATTTT	.	TRBD1	TRBV10-3	TRBJ1-3
CASSMQGQGVGYTF	TGTGCCAGTAGTATGCAGGGGCAAGGTGTAGGCTACACCTTC	few	.	TRBV19	TRBJ1-2
CASSPQTGGPSTDTQYF	TGTGCCAGCAGCCCTCAGACAGGGGGTCCTAGCACAGATACGCAGTATTTT	.	TRBD1	TRBV4-2	TRBJ2-3
CASRTPASSYEQYF	TGTGCCAGCAGAACCCCGGCCTCCTCCTACGAGCAGTACTTC	.	.	TRBV6-1	TRBJ2-7
CASSGQVNTEAFF	TGTGCCAGCAGTGGGCAGGTGAACACTGAAGCTTTCTTT	.	.	TRBV6-1	TRBJ1-1
CAIKSRGEGTEAFF	TGTGCCATTAAATCAAGGGGCGAGGGGACTGAAGCTTTCTTT	.	.	TRBV19	TRBJ1-1
CASSDQGPQHF	TGCGCCAGCAGTGACCAGGGACCCCAGCATTTT	few	.	TRBV10-2	TRBJ1-5
CASSLTPGAWNSPLHF	TGTGCCAGCAGTCTAACCCCCGGGGCTTGGAATTCACCCCTCCACTTT	.	.	TRBV27	TRBJ1-6